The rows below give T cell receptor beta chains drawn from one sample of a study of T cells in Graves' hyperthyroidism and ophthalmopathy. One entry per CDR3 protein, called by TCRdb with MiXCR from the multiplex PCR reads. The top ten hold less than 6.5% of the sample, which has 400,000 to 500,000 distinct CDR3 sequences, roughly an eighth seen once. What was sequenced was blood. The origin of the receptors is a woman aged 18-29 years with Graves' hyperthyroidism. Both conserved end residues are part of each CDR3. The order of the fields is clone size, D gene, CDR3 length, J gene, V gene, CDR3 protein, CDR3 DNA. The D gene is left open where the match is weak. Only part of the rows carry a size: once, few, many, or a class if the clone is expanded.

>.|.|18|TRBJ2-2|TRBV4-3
CASGQEVPRAVNTGELFF
TGCGCCAGCGGCCAAGAAGTTCCCAGGGCGGTGAACACCGGGGAGCTGTTTTTT
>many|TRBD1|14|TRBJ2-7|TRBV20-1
CSARVPDRVNEQYF
TGCAGTGCTAGAGTTCCCGACAGGGTCAACGAGCAGTACTTC
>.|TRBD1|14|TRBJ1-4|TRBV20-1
CSAERTGGPKKLFF
TGCAGTGCTGAGAGGACAGGGGGGCCTAAAAAACTGTTTTTT
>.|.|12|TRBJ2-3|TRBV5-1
CASSNGRDTQYF
TGCGCCAGCAGTAACGGAAGAGATACGCAGTATTTT
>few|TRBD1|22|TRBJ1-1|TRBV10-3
CAITIWIGTAPWRSAEDTEAFF
TGTGCCATCACGATATGGATCGGGACAGCCCCTTGGCGGAGCGCAGAGGACACTGAAGCTTTCTTT
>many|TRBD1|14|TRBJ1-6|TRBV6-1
CASSESGQYSPLHF
TGTGCCAGCAGTGAATCGGGACAGTATTCACCCCTCCACTTT
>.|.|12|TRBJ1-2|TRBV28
CAKGEPNYGYTF
TGTGCTAAGGGGGAACCTAACTATGGCTACACCTTC
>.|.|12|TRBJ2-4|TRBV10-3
CAISESGNIQYF
TGTGCCATCAGTGAGTCCGGGAACATTCAGTACTTC
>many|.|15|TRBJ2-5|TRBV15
CATSRDPGQQETQYF
TGTGCCACCAGCAGAGATCCCGGGCAACAAGAGACCCAGTACTTC
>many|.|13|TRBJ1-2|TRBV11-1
CASSPDWRAGYTF
TGTGCCAGCAGCCCGGACTGGCGGGCTGGCTACACCTTC
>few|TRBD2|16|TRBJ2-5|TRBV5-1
CASSLALGREGETQYF
TGCGCCAGCAGCTTGGCTCTTGGGCGGGAGGGCGAGACCCAGTACTTC
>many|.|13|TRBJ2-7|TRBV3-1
CASSQGEPYEQYF
TGTGCCAGCAGCCAGGGTGAGCCCTACGAGCAGTACTTC
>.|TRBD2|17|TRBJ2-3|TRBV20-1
CSAPNLAGGLGTDTQYF
TGCAGTGCTCCGAATTTAGCGGGAGGGCTGGGCACAGATACGCAGTATTTT
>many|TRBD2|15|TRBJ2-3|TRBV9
CASSAIAGAGNTQYF
TGTGCCAGCAGCGCGATAGCGGGAGCGGGGAATACGCAGTATTTT
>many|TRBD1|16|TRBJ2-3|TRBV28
CASSERTGSNTDTQYF
TGTGCCAGCAGTGAACGGACAGGGTCGAACACAGATACGCAGTATTTT
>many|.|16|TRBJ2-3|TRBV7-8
CASSLWKARSTDTQYF
TGTGCCAGCAGCTTATGGAAGGCCAGGAGCACAGATACGCAGTATTTT
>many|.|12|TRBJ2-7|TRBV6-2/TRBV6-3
CASSPPLYEQYF
TGTGCCAGCAGTCCGCCTCTCTACGAGCAGTACTTC
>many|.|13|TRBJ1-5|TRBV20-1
CSASTGPNQPQHF
TGCAGTGCTAGTACAGGCCCAAATCAGCCCCAGCATTTT
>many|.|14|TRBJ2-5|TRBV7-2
CASSDGTLRETQYF
TGTGCCAGCAGCGACGGGACCCTTCGAGAGACCCAGTACTTC
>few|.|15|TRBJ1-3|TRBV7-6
CASSPKQGKMNTIYF
TGTGCCAGCAGTCCAAAGCAGGGAAAGATGAACACCATATATTTT
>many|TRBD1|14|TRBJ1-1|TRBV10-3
CAIWTGGARGEAFF
TGTGCCATTTGGACAGGGGGCGCGAGAGGTGAAGCTTTCTTT
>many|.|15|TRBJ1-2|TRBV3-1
CASSQEASTNYGYTF
TGTGCCAGCAGCCAAGAAGCATCGACTAACTATGGCTACACCTTC
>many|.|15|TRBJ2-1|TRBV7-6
CASSLNVNRHNEQFF
TGTGCCAGCAGCTTAAACGTAAACAGGCACAATGAGCAGTTCTTC
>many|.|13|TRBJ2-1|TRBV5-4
CASSLRGDNEQFF
TGTGCCAGCAGCTTGCGAGGGGACAATGAGCAGTTCTTC
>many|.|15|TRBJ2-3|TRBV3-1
CASSQDPRNTDTQYF
TGTGCCAGCAGCCAAGATCCGCGGAACACAGATACGCAGTATTTT
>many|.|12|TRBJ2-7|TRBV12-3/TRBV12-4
CASSFRDYEQYF
TGTGCCAGCAGTTTCAGGGACTACGAGCAGTACTTC
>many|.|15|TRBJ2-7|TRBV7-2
CASSSRYGGSYEQYF
TGTGCCAGCAGCTCTCGCTACGGGGGTTCCTACGAGCAGTACTTC
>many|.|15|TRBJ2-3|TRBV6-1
CASIRSLSGTDTQYF
TGTGCCAGCATACGTTCACTGTCTGGCACAGATACGCAGTATTTT
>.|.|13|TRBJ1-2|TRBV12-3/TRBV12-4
CASSFSRPDGYTF
TGTGCCAGCAGTTTTAGTCGTCCGGATGGCTACACCTTC
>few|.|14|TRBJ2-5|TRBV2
CASSGDGGVETQYF
TGTGCCAGCAGTGGGGACGGCGGGGTAGAGACCCAGTACTTC
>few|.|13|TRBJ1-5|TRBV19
CASNGRGNQPQHF
TGTGCCAGTAATGGGAGGGGTAATCAGCCCCAGCATTTT
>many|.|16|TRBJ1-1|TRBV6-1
CASSSGTSLVNTEAFF
TGTGCCAGCAGCTCCGGGACAAGCCTTGTGAACACTGAAGCTTTCTTT
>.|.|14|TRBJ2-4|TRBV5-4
CASSLIMDTNIQYF
TGTGCCAGCAGCTTGATAATGGACACAAACATTCAGTACTTC
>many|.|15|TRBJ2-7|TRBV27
CASSLGGTHTYEQYF
TGTGCCAGCAGTCTAGGCGGGACACACACCTACGAGCAGTACTTC
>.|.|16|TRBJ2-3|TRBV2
CASSFLETPATDTQYF
TGTGCCAGCAGTTTCCTGGAGACGCCCGCTACAGATACGCAGTATTTT
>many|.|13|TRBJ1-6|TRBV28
CASSLLGGSPLHF
TGTGCCAGCAGTTTATTAGGGGGTTCACCCCTCCACTTT
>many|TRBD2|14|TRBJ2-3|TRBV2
CASKTSGSTDTQYF
TGTGCCAGCAAGACTAGCGGGAGCACAGATACGCAGTATTTT
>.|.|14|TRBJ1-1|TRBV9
CASSFQAGGGEAFF
TGTGCCAGCAGCTTCCAGGCGGGCGGGGGTGAAGCTTTCTTT
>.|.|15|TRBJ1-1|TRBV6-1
CASSPWTLSSTEAFF
TGTGCCAGCAGTCCGTGGACCCTATCGAGCACTGAAGCTTTCTTT
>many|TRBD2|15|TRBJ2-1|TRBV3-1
CASSQPSGNSNEQFF
TGTGCCAGCAGCCAACCAAGCGGGAATTCCAATGAGCAGTTCTTC
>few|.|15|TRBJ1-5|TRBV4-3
CASSQDRQPNQPQHF
TGCGCCAGCAGCCAAGATCGACAGCCAAATCAGCCCCAGCATTTT
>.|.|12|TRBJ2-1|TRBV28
CASTRESPEQFF
TGTGCCAGCACCAGAGAGTCCCCTGAGCAGTTCTTC
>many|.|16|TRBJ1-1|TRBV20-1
CSARVGGGARNTEAFF
TGCAGTGCTAGAGTAGGCGGGGGGGCAAGGAACACTGAAGCTTTCTTT
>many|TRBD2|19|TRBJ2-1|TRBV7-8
CASSLTYTLLAGGYNEQFF
TGTGCCAGCAGCTTAACCTATACTCTTCTAGCGGGGGGATACAATGAGCAGTTCTTC
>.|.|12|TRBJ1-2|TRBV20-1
CSVARARFGDTF
TGCAGTGTCGCCAGAGCTAGATTTGGCGACACCTTC
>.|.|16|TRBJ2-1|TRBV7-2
CASSKRTAKNPNEQFF
TGTGCCAGCAGCAAAAGGACGGCGAAGAATCCCAATGAGCAGTTCTTC
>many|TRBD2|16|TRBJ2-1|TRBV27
CASSLLTSGRVNEQFF
TGTGCCAGCAGTTTACTTACTAGCGGGAGGGTCAATGAGCAGTTCTTC
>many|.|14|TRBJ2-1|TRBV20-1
CSARESGRFNEQFF
TGCAGTGCTAGAGAGTCCGGGAGATTTAATGAGCAGTTCTTC
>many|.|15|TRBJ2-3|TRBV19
CASRIREGDTDTQYF
TGTGCCAGTAGGATCAGGGAAGGTGATACAGATACGCAGTATTTT
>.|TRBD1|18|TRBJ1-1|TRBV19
CASTPSWGPGQKDTEAFF
TGTGCCAGTACTCCCTCTTGGGGGCCGGGACAGAAGGACACTGAAGCTTTCTTT